Listed here are 23 T cell receptor beta chains from one sample, sequenced in a study of CD8 T cells in Susac syndrome. Random-hexamer reverse transcription was applied to about 0.5 to 1 ug RNA. From the immunoSEQ multiplex PCR reads, TCRdb called clonotypes with MiXCR, one entry per CDR3 protein. Altogether 150,000 to 190,000 distinct CDR3 sequences are present, around 96% being singletons, with the ten largest covering 0.15% to 0.2%. The sequencing input was CD4+ T cells from PBMCs. Source of these receptors: a human donor with Susac syndrome.

CDR3 sequence reads: CASSTRVRETQYF. CDR3 DNA sequence: TGTGCCAGTAGTACTAGGGTTAGGGAGACCCAGTACTTC. V gene TRBV19 combines with J gene TRBJ2-5; no definite D call. The CDR3 contains 13 residues. The germline CDR1 and CDR2 sequences are LNHDA and SQIVND (reference sequence). Trimming removed 4 bases at V and 5 bases at J, with 11 bases between.

CDR3: CASSDREETQYF. The CDR3 region has the DNA TGTGCCAGCAGTGACAGGGAAGAGACCCAGTACTTC. The rearrangement uses TRBV25-1 and TRBJ2-5, with TRBD1 as a possible D gene (5 bases). V shed 3 bases and J shed 3 bases, with 5 bases lying between them. This CDR3 has 12 amino acids. CDR1 and CDR2 from the germline V gene are MGHDK and SYGVNS.

The chain is built from TRBV9 and TRBJ1-3; D is uncertain. Germline-derived CDR1 and CDR2 are SGDLS and YYNGEE. V was pared by 0 bases and J by 3 bases, with 7 bases between. The CDR3 runs to 14 residues. The CDR3 is CASSVEKLGNTIYF. The DNA for the CDR3 is TGTGCCAGCAGCGTAGAGAAACTTGGAAACACCATATATTTT.

The V gene is TRBV7-9, the J gene TRBJ2-7; D not certain. This CDR3 spans 11 amino acids. Trimming removed 4 bases at V and 6 bases at J, with 7 bases between. Germline V gene lookup returns CDR1 SEHNR and CDR2 FQNEAQ (reference sequence). This chain's CDR3 is CASSSFIEQYF. CDR3 bases: TGTGCCAGCAGCTCCTTCATCGAGCAGTACTTC.

The chain uses TRBV10-3 and TRBJ1-5; D ambiguous. This CDR3 has 13 amino acids. Trimming pared 0 bases from V and 6 bases from J, leaving 6 bases between. Per the germline V gene, CDR1 is ENHRY and CDR2 is SYGVKD. The CDR3 here is CAISESSAQPQHF. DNA for the CDR3: TGTGCCATCAGTGAGTCCAGCGCTCAGCCCCAGCATTTT.

The J gene is TRBJ1-2, the V gene TRBV29-1, with 10 bases lining up with TRBD1. V gave up 3 bases and J gave up 9 bases; unmatched junction bases: 10. The CDR3 extends over 14 amino acids. Germline loops: CDR1 SQVTM, CDR2 ANQGSEA. The CDR3 loop is CSVDGQGGSESYTF. CDR3 coding DNA: TGCAGCGTTGATGGACAGGGGGGGAGTGAAAGCTACACCTTC.

This clonotype was counted a single time. J is TRBJ2-1 and V is TRBV12-3 or TRBV12-4; D is undetermined. The V end lost 8 bases, the J end lost 0 bases, and 8 bases lay between the germline ends. CDR3 size: 13 residues. CDR3 in DNA: TGTGCCAGCTGTATCTCCTCCTACAATGAGCAGTTCTTC. Its protein product is CASCISSYNEQFF.

This chain joins TRBV7-9 and TRBJ2-7; D remains unclear. V was cut by 5 bases and J by 3 bases, with 11 bases left in between. The CDR3 spans 13 residues. The germline gives CDR1 SEHNR, CDR2 FQNEAQ (reference sequence). Here the CDR3 DNA reads TGTGCCAGCAGCACAAGCCCCCGCTACGAGCAGTACTTC. It codes for CASSTSPRYEQYF.

Here the CDR3 reads CASSLAGPLAKNIQYF. Written as DNA, the CDR3 is TGTGCCAGCAGCTTGGCAGGACCTTTAGCCAAAAACATTCAGTACTTC. The chain employs TRBV11-1 and TRBJ2-4; D gene uncertain. V lost 3 bases and J lost 0, with 12 bases in between. The CDR3 length is 16 residues. Germline values: CDR1 SGHAT, CDR2 FQDESV (reference sequence).

The CDR3 loop is CSASPGVDQETQYF. The CDR3 DNA reads as TGCAGTGCATCTCCAGGGGTGGATCAAGAGACCCAGTACTTC. V usage is TRBV20-1 and J usage is TRBJ2-5, with TRBD1 as a possible D gene (6 bases). Looked up from germline, CDR1 is DFQATT and CDR2 is SNEGSKA (reference sequence). The CDR3 sequence is 14 residues long. V dropped 6 bases and J dropped 2 bases, with 16 bases sitting between them.

The V gene is TRBV3-1, the J gene TRBJ2-1, with D perhaps given as TRBD1 or TRBD2 (6 bases each). The CDR3 runs 14 residues. Germline CDR1 LGHDT, CDR2 YNNKEL (reference sequence). V lost 1 base and J 9 bases, leaving 13 bases between the germline ends. CDR3 amino acids: CASSQGGGGSEQFF. In DNA form, the CDR3 reads TGTGCCAGCAGCCAAGGAGGAGGGGGAAGTGAGCAGTTCTTC.

The chain has TRBV5-4 and TRBJ2-1; TRBD2 aligns across 9 bases. After removal of 4 bases from V and 4 bases from J, the junction contained 3 bases not matched to a gene. Germline CDR1 and CDR2: SGHNT and YYREEE (reference sequence). The CDR3 runs to 14 residues. CDR3 bases: TGTGCCAGCAGCAGGAGCGGGGGGTACAATGAGCAGTTCTTC. It is translated as CASSRSGGYNEQFF.

V usage is TRBV4-3 and J usage is TRBJ2-5; 7 bases map to TRBD1. V shed 0 bases, J shed 5 bases, and the junction held 6 bases outside the gene matches. Germline assignment: CDR1 LGHNA and CDR2 YSLEER. The CDR3 covers 15 residues. The chain's CDR3 is CASSQESGQEETQYF. CDR3 DNA: TGCGCCAGCAGCCAAGAGAGCGGACAGGAGGAGACCCAGTACTTC.

In the case of this clonotype: At one end, the junction sequence differs from germline, possibly due to a read error. This chain links TRBV30 with TRBJ2-4; 7 nucleotides line up with TRBD2. The germline V gene encodes CDR1 GTSNPN and CDR2 SVGIG (reference sequence). The CDR3 length is 11 residues. CDR3 sequence reads: CAWGGDLPQSF. CDR3 in DNA: TGTGCCTGGGGGGGGGACCTCCCCCAGTCCTTC.

This chain joins TRBV12-3 or TRBV12-4 and TRBJ2-5; no clear D gene. The CDR3 length is 14 residues. Trimming stripped 5 bases from V and 2 bases from J, with 12 bases between. The CDR3 sequence: CASSLSSSQETQYF. For the CDR3, the DNA is TGTGCCAGCAGTCTATCCTCGAGTCAAGAGACCCAGTACTTC.

V is TRBV20-1 and J is TRBJ2-3, with 9 bases that match TRBD1. The V segment lost 5 bases and the J segment 0 bases; nucleotides outside the gene matches: 12. Germline lookup yields CDR1 DFQATT and CDR2 SNEGSKA (reference sequence). This CDR3 region has 17 residues. CDR3 DNA sequence: TGCAGTGCTGGCGGACAGGGGTTAAGGGGCAGCACAGATACGCAGTATTTT. This codes for CSAGGQGLRGSTDTQYF.

This clonotype appeared once. The chain carries TRBV3-1 and TRBJ1-6; D is ambiguous. This CDR3 contains 15 residues. Germline lookup yields CDR1 LGHDT and CDR2 YNNKEL (reference sequence). Trimming left V 0 bases short and J 2 bases short, with 5 bases between. The DNA of the CDR3 is TGTGCCAGCAGCCAAGATCGGACCTATAATTCACCCCTCCACTTT. Protein: CASSQDRTYNSPLHF.

This rearrangement joins TRBV5-4 to TRBJ2-7; D assignment may be TRBD1 or TRBD2 (7 bases each). The CDR3 runs 13 residues. Germline V gene lookup returns CDR1 SGHNT and CDR2 YYREEE (reference sequence). Trimming shortened V by 3 bases and J by 4 bases, and 11 bases separated the two germline ends. The CDR3 nucleotides are TGTGCCAGCAGCTCCAGGGGGGGATACGAGCAGTACTTC. It codes for CASSSRGGYEQYF.

The V gene is TRBV20-1, the J gene TRBJ1-6; D is perhaps TRBD1 (5 bases). The germline gives CDR1 DFQATT, CDR2 SNEGSKA (reference sequence). This CDR3 comprises 12 residues. V gave up 3 bases and J gave up 6 bases, with 6 bases separating them. The CDR3 here is CSARGTNSPLHF. As DNA, the CDR3 is TGCAGTGCTAGGGGGACTAATTCACCCCTCCACTTT.

The rearrangement uses TRBV15 and TRBJ1-2, with 7 bases identical to TRBD1. With 3 bases clipped from V and 7 bases from J, the junction kept 5 bases outside the gene matches. Germline CDR1 reads LNHNV; CDR2 reads YYDKDF (reference sequence). This CDR3 has 13 amino acids. The CDR3 reads CATSSGTASGYTF. In DNA, the CDR3 is TGTGCCACCAGCAGCGGGACAGCGAGTGGCTACACCTTC.

The DNA for the CDR3 is TGTGCCAGCAGCCCCCGGGGCCCACAGGGGCCGACTAGCGGGGGTCTGTACTTC. Its protein product is CASSPRGPQGPTSGGLYF. This chain connects TRBV5-5 to TRBJ2-4; 12 bases fit TRBD2. This CDR3 spans 18 amino acids. Germline trimming cut 4 bases from V and 15 bases from J; bases unmatched to any gene: 23. Germline V lookup: CDR1 SGHKS, CDR2 YYEKEE (reference sequence).

This chain connects TRBV6-1 to TRBJ2-7; D possibly corresponds to TRBD1 (7 bases). Germline CDR1 reads MNHNS; CDR2 reads SASEGT. The CDR3 is made up of 13 amino acids. With 6 bases removed from V and 7 bases from J, the gap between germline ends came to 16 bases. The DNA for the CDR3 is TGTGCCAGCAGCAGGGGGGCTGCGAGGGAGCAGTACTTC. Amino acid sequence: CASSRGAAREQYF.

The chain joins TRBV14 to TRBJ2-3, with D unclear. This CDR3 region has 17 residues. Germline loops: CDR1 SGHDN, CDR2 FVKESK. V lost 0 bases to trimming and J lost 0 bases, with 13 bases between them. CDR3 protein: CASSQDENTRSTDTQYF. In DNA form, the CDR3 reads TGTGCCAGCAGCCAAGATGAGAATACCCGTAGCACAGATACGCAGTATTTT.